This T cell receptor beta chain was sequenced during a study of T cell responses to AZD1222 COVID-19 vaccine. The study's findings and limits: Spike-specific TCR depth and breadth grew after two AZD1222 doses. It was only after the peak T cell response that any repertoires were sampled.

With respect to this clone: Its antigen is unknown.

Germline V gene lookup returns CDR1 GTSNPN and CDR2 SVGIG (reference sequence). The CDR3 is 12 residues long. V gave up 5 bases and J gave up 7 bases; unmatched junction bases: 3. Sequenced by immunoSEQ multiplex PCR; TCRdb stores in-frame clones only, minus some. This sample carries some 190,000 clones, about 94% of them seen once, and the ten largest clones take over 1.5%. The sequence was obtained from an adult who received the MenACWY meningococcal vaccine as a control. Sample: peripheral blood, taken 28 days after the second dose of the MenACWY control vaccine. The rearrangement links TRBV30 to TRBJ1-1; 11 nucleotides agree with TRBD1. The DNA of the CDR3 is TGTGCCTGGGGACAGGGGGCCAGTGAAGCTTTCTTT. Protein sequence: CAWGQGASEAFF.